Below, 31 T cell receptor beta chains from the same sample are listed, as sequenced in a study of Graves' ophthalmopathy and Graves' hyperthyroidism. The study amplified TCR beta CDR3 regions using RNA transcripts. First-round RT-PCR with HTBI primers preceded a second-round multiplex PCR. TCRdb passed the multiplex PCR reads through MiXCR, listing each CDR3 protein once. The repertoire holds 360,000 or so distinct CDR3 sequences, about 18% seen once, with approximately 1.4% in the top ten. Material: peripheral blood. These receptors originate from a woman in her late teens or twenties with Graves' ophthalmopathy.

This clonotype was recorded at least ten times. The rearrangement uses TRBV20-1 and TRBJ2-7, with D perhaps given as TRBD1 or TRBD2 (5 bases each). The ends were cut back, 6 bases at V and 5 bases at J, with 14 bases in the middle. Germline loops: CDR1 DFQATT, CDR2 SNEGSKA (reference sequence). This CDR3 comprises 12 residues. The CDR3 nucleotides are TGCAGTGCGGGGGTAACGGGTAACGAGCAGTACTTC. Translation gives CSAGVTGNEQYF.

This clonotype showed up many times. The CDR3 protein is CASSFLGVGGSGANVLTF. Here the CDR3 DNA reads TGTGCCAGCAGTTTTTTGGGTGTCGGGGGATCTGGGGCCAACGTCCTGACTTTC. The chain links TRBV12-3 or TRBV12-4 to TRBJ2-6; a possible D gene is TRBD2 (6 bases). The CDR3 contains 18 residues. Deletions cut 3 bases from V and 1 base from J, with 16 bases between.

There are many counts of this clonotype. This CDR3 is CASSSTRGNTEAFF. The CDR3 DNA sequence: TGTGCCAGCAGCTCCACCCGGGGGAACACTGAAGCTTTCTTT. The V call is TRBV12-3 or TRBV12-4, the J call TRBJ1-1; no reliable D call. V was cut by 6 bases and J by 1 base, with 12 bases left in between. The CDR3 runs 14 residues.

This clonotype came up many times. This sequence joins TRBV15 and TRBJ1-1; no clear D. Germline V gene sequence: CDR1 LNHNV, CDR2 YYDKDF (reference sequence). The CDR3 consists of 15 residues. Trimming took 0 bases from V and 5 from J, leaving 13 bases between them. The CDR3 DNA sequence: TGTGCCACCAGCAGAGATCGGGGAAGGTGGACTGAAGCTTTCTTT. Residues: CATSRDRGRWTEAFF.

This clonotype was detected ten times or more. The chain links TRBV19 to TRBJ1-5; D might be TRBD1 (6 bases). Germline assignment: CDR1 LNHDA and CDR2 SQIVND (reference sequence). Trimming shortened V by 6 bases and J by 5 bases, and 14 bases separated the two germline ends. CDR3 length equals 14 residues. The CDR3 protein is CASRGAGPYQPQHF. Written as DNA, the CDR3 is TGTGCCAGTAGGGGGGCAGGACCATATCAGCCCCAGCATTTT. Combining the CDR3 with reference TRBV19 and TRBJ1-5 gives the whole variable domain DGGITQSPKYLFRKEGQNVTLSCEQNLNHDAMYWYRQDPGQGLRLIYYSQIVNDFQKGDIAEGYSVSREKKESFPLTVTSAQKNPTAFYLCASRGAGPYQPQHFGDGTRLSIL.

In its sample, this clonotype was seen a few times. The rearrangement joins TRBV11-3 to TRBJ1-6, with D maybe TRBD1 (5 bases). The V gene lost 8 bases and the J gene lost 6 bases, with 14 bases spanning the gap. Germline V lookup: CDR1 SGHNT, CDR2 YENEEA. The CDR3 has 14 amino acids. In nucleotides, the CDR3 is TGTGCCAGCTCACAGTGGGGGAGTAATTCACCCCTCCACTTT. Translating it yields CASSQWGSNSPLHF.

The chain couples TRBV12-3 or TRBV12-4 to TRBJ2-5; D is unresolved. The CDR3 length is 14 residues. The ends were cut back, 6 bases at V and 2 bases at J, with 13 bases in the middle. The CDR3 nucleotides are TGTGCCAGCAGCCAGGTCGTGGGGCAAGAGACCCAGTACTTC. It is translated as CASSQVVGQETQYF.

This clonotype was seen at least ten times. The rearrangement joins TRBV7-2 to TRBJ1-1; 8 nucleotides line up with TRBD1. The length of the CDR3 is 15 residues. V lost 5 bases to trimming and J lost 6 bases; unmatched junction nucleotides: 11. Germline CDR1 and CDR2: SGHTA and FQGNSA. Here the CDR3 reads CASSLRTGRGAEAFF. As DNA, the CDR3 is TGTGCCAGCAGCCTAAGGACAGGGCGTGGAGCTGAAGCTTTCTTT.

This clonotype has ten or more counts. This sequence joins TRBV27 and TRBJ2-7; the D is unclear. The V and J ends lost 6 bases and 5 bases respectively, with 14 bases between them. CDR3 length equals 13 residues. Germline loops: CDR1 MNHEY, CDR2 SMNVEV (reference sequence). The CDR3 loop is CASRLQALDEQYF. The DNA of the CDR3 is TGTGCCAGCAGACTTCAGGCCCTTGACGAGCAGTACTTC.

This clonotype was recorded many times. In nucleotides, the CDR3 is TGCAGTGCTAGAGGGCAGGGGGCCCCCTACGAGCAGTACTTC. Translation: CSARGQGAPYEQYF. The genes are TRBV20-1 and TRBJ2-7, with 8 bases that match TRBD1. Germline CDR1 is DFQATT and CDR2 is SNEGSKA (reference sequence). The CDR3 extends over 14 amino acids. V lost 1 base and J lost 2; bases outside the gene matches: 4.

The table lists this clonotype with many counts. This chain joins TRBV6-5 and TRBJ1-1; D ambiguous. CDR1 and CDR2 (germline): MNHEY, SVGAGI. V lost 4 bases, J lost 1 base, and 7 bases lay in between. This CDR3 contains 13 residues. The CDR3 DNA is TGTGCCAGCAGTTCCACTACGAACACTGAAGCTTTCTTT. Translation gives CASSSTTNTEAFF.

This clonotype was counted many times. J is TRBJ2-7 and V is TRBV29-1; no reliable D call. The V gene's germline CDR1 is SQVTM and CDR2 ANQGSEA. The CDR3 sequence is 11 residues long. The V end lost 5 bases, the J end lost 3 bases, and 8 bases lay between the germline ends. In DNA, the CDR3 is TGCAGCGTTCACCTGAACTACGAGCAGTACTTC. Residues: CSVHLNYEQYF.

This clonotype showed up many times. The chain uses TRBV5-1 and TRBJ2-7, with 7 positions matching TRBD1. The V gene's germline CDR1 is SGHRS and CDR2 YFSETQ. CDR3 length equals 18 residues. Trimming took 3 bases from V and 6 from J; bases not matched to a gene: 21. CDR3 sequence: CASSSHTFRQGRQVEQYF. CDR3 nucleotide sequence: TGCGCCAGCAGCTCCCACACCTTCAGACAGGGACGGCAGGTCGAGCAGTACTTC.

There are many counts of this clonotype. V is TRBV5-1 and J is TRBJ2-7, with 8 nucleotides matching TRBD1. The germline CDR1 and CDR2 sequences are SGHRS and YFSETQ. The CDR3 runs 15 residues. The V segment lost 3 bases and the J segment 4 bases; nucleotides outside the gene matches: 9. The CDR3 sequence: CASSSRGQGAYEQYF. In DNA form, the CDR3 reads TGCGCCAGCAGCTCCCGGGGCCAGGGGGCGTACGAGCAGTACTTC.

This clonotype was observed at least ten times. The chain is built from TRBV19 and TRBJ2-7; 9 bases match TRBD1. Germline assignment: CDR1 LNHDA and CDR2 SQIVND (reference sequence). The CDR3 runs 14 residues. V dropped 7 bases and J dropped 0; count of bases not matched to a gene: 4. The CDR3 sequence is CASKGQGFSYEQYF. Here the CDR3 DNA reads TGTGCCAGTAAGGGACAGGGTTTCTCCTACGAGCAGTACTTC.

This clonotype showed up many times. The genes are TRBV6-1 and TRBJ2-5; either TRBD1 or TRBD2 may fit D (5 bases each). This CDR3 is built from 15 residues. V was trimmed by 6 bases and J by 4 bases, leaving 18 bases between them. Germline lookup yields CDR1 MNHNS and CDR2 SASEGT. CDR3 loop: CASRGPGRAPETQYF. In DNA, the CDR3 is TGTGCCAGCAGGGGACCGGGACGGGCCCCAGAGACCCAGTACTTC.

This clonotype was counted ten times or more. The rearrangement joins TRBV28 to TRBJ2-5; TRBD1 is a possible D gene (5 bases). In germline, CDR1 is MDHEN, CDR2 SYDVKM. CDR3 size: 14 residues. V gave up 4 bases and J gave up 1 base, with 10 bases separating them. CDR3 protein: CASSSDTSQETQYF. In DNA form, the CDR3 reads TGTGCCAGCAGTTCGGACACCAGCCAAGAGACCCAGTACTTC. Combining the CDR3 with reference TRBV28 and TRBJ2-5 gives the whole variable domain DVKVTQSSRYLVKRTGEKVFLECVQDMDHENMFWYRQDPGLGLRLIYFSYDVKMKEKGDIPEGYSVSREKKERFSLILESASTNQTSMYLCASSSDTSQETQYFGPGTRLLVL.

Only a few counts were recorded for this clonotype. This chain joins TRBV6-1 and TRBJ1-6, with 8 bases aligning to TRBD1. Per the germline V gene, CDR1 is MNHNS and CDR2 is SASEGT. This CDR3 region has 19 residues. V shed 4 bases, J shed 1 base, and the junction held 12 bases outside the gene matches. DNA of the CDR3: TGTGCCAGCAGTGCGAGCCCAGGGGGCGTGCAGTCCTATAATTCACCCCTCCACTTT. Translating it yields CASSASPGGVQSYNSPLHF.

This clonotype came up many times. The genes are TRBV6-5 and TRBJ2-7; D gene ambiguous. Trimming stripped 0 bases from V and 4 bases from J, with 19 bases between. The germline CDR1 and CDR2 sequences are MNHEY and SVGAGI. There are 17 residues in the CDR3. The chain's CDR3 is CASSYSKKPKVRYEQYF. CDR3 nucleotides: TGTGCCAGCAGTTACTCGAAAAAACCAAAAGTGAGGTACGAGCAGTACTTC.

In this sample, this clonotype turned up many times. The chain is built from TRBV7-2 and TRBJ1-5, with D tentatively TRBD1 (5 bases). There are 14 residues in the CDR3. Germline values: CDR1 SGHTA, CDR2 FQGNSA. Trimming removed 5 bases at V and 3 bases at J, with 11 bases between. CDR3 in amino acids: CASSPDSPNQPQHF. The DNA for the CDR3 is TGTGCCAGCAGCCCAGACAGCCCCAATCAGCCCCAGCATTTT.

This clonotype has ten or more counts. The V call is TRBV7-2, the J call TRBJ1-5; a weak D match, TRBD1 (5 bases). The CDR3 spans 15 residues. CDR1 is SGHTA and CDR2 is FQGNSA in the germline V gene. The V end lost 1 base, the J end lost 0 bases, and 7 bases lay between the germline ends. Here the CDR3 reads CASSLGTLSNQPQHF. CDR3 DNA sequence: TGTGCCAGCAGCTTAGGGACACTTAGCAATCAGCCCCAGCATTTT.

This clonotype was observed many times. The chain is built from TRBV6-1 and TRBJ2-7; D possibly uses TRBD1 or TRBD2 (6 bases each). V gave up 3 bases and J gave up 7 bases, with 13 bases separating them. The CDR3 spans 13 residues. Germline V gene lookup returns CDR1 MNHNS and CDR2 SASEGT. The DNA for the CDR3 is TGTGCCAGCAGTGAGTGGGGGGCTCGTGAGCAGTACTTC. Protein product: CASSEWGAREQYF.

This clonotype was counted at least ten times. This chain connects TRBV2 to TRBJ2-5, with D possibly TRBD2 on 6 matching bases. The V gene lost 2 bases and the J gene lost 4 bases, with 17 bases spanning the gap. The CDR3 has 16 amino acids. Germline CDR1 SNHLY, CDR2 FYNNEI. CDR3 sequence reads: CASSENGGAAGETQYF. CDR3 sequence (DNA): TGTGCCAGCAGTGAAAACGGAGGGGCCGCGGGAGAGACCCAGTACTTC. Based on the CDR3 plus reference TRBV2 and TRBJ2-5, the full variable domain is EPEVTQTPSHQVTQMGQEVILRCVPISNHLYFYWYRQILGQKVEFLVSFYNNEISEKSEIFDDQFSVERPDGSNFTLKIRSTKLEDSAMYFCASSENGGAAGETQYFGPGTRLLVL.

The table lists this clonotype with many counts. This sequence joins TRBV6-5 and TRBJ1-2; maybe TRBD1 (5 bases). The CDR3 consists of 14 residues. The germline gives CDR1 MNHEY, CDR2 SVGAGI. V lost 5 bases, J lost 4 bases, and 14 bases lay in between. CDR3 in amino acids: CASSPRTRIYGYTF. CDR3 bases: TGTGCCAGCAGTCCTAGGACAAGGATCTATGGCTACACCTTC.

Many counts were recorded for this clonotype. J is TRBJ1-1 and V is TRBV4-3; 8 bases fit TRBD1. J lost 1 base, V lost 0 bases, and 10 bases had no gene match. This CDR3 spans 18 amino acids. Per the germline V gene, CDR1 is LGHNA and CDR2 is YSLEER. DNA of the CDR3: TGCGCCAGCAGCCAAGATCCCCCAGGGGGCGCGTGGAACACTGAAGCTTTCTTT. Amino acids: CASSQDPPGGAWNTEAFF.

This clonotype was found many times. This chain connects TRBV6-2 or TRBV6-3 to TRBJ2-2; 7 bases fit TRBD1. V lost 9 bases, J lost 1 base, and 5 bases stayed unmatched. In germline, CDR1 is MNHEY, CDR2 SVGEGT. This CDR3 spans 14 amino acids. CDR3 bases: TGTGCCAGTGCACGACAGGGGAACACCGGGGAGCTGTTTTTT. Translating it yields CASARQGNTGELFF.

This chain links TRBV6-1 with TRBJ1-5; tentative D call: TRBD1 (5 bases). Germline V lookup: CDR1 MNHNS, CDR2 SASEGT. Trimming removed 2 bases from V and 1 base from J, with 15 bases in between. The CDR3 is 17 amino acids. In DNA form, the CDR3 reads TGTGCCAGCAGTGAATGGGACGGCAGCTGGAGCAATCAGCCCCAGCATTTT. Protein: CASSEWDGSWSNQPQHF.

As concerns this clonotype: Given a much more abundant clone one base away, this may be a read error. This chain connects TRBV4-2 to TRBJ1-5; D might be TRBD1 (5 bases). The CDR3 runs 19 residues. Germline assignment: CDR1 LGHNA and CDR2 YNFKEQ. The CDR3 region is CANSRKGAGTPKTNQPQHF. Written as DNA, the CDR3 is TGTGCCAACAGCCGCAAGGGCGCCGGGACGCCAAAGACCAATCAGCCCCAGCATTTT.

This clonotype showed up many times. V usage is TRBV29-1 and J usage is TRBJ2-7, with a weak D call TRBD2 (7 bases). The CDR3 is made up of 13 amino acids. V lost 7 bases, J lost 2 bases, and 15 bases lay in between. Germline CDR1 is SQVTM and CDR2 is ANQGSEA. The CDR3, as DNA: TGCAGCGGGGGGGGGGGCTCAGCCTACGAGCAGTACTTC. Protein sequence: CSGGGGSAYEQYF.

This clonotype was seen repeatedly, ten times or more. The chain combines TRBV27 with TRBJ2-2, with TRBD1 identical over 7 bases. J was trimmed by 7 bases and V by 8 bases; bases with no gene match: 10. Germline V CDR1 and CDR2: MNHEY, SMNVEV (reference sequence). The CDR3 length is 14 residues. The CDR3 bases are TGTGCCAGCGGTCTACAGGGGTTGAACGGGGAGCTGTTTTTT. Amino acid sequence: CASGLQGLNGELFF.

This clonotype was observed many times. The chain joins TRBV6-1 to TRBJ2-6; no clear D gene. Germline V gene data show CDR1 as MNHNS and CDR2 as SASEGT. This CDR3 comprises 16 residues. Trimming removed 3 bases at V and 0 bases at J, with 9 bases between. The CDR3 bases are TGTGCCAGCAGTGAGCTGGGGATCTCTGGGGCCAACGTCCTGACTTTC. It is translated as CASSELGISGANVLTF.